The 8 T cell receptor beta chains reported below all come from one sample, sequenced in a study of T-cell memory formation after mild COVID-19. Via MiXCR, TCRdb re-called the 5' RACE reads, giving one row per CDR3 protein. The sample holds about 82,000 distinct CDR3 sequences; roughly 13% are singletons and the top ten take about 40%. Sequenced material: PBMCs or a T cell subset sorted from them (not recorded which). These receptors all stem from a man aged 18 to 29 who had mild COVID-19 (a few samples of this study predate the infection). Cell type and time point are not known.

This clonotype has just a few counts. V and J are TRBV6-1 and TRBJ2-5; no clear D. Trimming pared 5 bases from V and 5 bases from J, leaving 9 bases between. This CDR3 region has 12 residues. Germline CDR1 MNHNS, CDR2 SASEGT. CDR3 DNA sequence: TGTGCCAGCAGTTTCCCTCTGGAGACCCAGTACTTC. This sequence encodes CASSFPLETQYF.

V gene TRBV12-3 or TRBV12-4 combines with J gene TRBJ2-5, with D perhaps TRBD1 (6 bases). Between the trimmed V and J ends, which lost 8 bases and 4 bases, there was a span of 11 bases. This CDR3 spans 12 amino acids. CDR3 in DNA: TGTGCCAGCTGGCCAGGGGTAGAGACCCAGTACTTC. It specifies CASWPGVETQYF.

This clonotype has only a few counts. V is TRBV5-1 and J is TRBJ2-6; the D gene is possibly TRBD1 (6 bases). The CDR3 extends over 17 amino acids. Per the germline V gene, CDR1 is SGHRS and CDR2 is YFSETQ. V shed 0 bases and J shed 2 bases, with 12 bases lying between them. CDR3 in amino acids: CASSLETGMAGANVLTF. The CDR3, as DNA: TGCGCCAGCAGCTTGGAAACAGGGATGGCTGGGGCCAACGTCCTGACTTTC.

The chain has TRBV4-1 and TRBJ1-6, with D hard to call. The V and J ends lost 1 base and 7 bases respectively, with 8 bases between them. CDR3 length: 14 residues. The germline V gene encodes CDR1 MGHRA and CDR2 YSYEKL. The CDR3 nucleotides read TGCGCCAGCAGCCAAGCCGGTCTGAATTCACCCCTCCACTTT. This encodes CASSQAGLNSPLHF.

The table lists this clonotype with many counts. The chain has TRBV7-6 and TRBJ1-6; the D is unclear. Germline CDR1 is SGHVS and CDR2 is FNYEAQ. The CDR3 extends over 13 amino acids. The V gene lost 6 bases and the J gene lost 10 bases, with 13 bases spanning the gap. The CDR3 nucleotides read TGTGCCAGCAGTCCCTCTTTGGGATCACCCCTCCACTTT. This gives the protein CASSPSLGSPLHF. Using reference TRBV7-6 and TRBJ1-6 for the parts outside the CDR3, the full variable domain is GAGVSQSPRYKVTKRGQDVALRCDPISGHVSLYWYRQALGQGPEFLTYFNYEAQQDKSGLPNDRFSAERPEGSISTLTIQRTEQRDSAMYRCASSPSLGSPLHFGNGTRLTVT.

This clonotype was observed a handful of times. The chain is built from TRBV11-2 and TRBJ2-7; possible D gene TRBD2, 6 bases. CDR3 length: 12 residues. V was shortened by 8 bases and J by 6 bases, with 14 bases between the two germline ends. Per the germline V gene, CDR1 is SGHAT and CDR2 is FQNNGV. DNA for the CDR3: TGTGCCAGCTCGGGGGTCACTAGCGAGCAGTACGTC. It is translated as CASSGVTSEQYV.

CDR3 loop: CATNAVPDRASGELFF. The CDR3 DNA sequence: TGTGCCACCAATGCCGTCCCGGACAGGGCCAGCGGGGAGCTGTTTTTT. This rearrangement joins TRBV7-9 to TRBJ2-2; 8 bases fit TRBD1. The V gene end was trimmed by 10 bases and the J gene end by 7 bases; junction bases not matched to a gene: 17. The CDR3 contains 16 residues. The germline CDR1 and CDR2 sequences are SEHNR and FQNEAQ (reference sequence).

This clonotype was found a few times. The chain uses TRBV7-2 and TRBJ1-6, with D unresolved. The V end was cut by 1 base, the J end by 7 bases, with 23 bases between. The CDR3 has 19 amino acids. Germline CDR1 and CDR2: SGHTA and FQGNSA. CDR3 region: CASSLGTGFGRIYNSPLHF. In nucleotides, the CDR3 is TGTGCCAGCAGCTTAGGAACGGGGTTTGGTCGGATATACAATTCACCCCTCCACTTT.